This paragraph reports one TCR beta chain. It lacks a known antigen. No base qualities exist here, and no much larger clone lies one base off it. The meaning of the sample's time point label: human tissue collected at research (rapid) autopsy. Three non-HCT comparator patients with other cancers, having at least five GI tract samples and no known GI disease at death, were selected retrospectively. Autopsy tissues, which were obtained after a median post-mortem interval of approximately 10 hours, included GI sites from esophagus to rectum, liver, skin and lymphoid organs including spleen. Autopsy specimens were bisected, with one portion flash-frozen in liquid nitrogen and the rest formalin-fixed; GI outer muscle layers were removed. To extract genomic DNA from frozen tissues, either the Mag-Bind Blood & Tissue DNA HDQ 96 Kit on a Chemagic 360 or the DNeasy Blood & Tissue Kit was used. Because of concern about red blood cell contamination, extracted DNA was further purified using the Genomic DNA Clean & Concentrator-25 kit.

A distance of 14 bases separates the germline ends of V and J, which lose 4 bases and 2 bases respectively. Looking up the germline V gene (reference sequence) yields CDR1 SGHNT and CDR2 YYREEE. The CDR3 sequence holds 15 residues, the cysteine and phenylalanine included. Only CDR3 DNA is held: 45 bases, read in frame from base 1. The entry originates in a study of tissue T cells after allogeneic stem cell transplantation (dated by TCRdb to the early 2020s). Looking at the study overall: For tissues with multiple samples, a pathologist reviewed H&E sections and gave sequencing priority to samples with histologically apparent lymphocytes. The study profiled TCR beta repertoires across many tissues from research autopsies of patients with and without GVHD, plus mouse models of GVHD. The human arm was conducted as a prospective observational study, and neither blinding nor randomization was performed. Overall study outcomes, separate from this receptor: Within patients, how anatomically similar tissues were was a major factor shaping TCR repertoire composition, regardless of disease or transplant status. Blood and spleen T cells captured only a limited portion of the TCR repertoire detected in tissues, in both patients and mice. Few T cell clones were found to be shared across patients, but shared repertoire signatures across patients were revealed in a tissue-specific fashion by motif-based clustering. No blood samples were available for the non-GVHD comparator patients. Which tissue TCRs were alloreactive or antigen-specific was not determined in the study, and some of the clones might have been host cells that persisted. The patient cohort was small and clinically heterogeneous, and sampling depth was acknowledged as a limitation.

The method behind the library was the immunoSEQ multiplex PCR assay. TCRbeta CDR3 sequencing was done by Adaptive Biotechnologies at survey depth, reporting CDR3 sequences, V/J genes, productive frequency and template counts. TCR beta CDR3 regions were amplified from genomic DNA instead of RNA. Per the original workflow: Jensen-Shannon divergence was used to quantify pairwise repertoire overlap between tissues, with a value of 1 meaning complete divergence and a value of 0 meaning identical repertoires. Tissues were grouped by single-linkage agglomerative hierarchical clustering of pairwise JSD values, and the clustering results were shown as dendrograms. All patient samples were analyzed with GLIPH2 using simulation_depth 1000, kmer_min_depth 3 and cdr3_length_cutoff 8, and only groups containing more than two unique CDR3s were kept. A standardized tissue-overlap score extrapolated Jaccard GLIPH-group overlap across patients to a standard repertoire size of 1000 clones. To look at how diversity was associated with clinical or experimental variables, linear mixed-effect models were used, with tissue treated as a fixed effect and individual treated as a random effect. TCRdb's version of the immuneACCESS table is confined to in-frame rearrangements and falls short of the full clone set. An unresolved V gene accounts for under half of the shortfall where checked; the remainder is of unknown origin. From that table come the V and J calls and clone size; the DNA was used to work out D and trimming. Across this sample there are about 5,800 clones, with 55% to 65% seen only once. Around a fifth of the sample is held by the ten biggest clonotypes.

Rearrangement joined TRBV5-4 to TRBJ2-3, with a weak D call of TRBD2 (5 bases match). Material: tissue from the jejunum, obtained at autopsy. The receptor was isolated from a male donor aged 60 or over with lung cancer. The CDR3 amino acid sequence is: CASSLDSIHTDTQYF. DNA sequence: TGTGCCAGCAGCCTGGACTCGATTCACACAGATACGCAGTATTTT.